These 11 T cell receptor beta chains came from one sample sequenced in a study of control samples from healthy donors and cancer patients. Libraries were prepared by immunoSEQ multiplex PCR; TCRdb keeps only in-frame clonotypes and omits some of them. The sample gives approximately 150,000 clones, 85% to 95% of which show up once; 1.3% to 1.5% is in the top ten. The specimen was blood. The receptor set was obtained from a woman in her late teens or twenties in good health.

The chain combines TRBV28 with TRBJ2-6, with 11 nucleotides matching TRBD1. This CDR3 comprises 17 residues. Trimming removed 8 bases from V and 2 bases from J; junction bases left unmatched: 8. From germline, CDR1 is MDHEN and CDR2 SYDVKM. CDR3 amino acids: CASGSGQGAAGANVLTF. The CDR3 DNA reads as TGTGCCAGCGGGTCAGGACAGGGGGCAGCTGGGGCCAACGTCCTGACTTTC.

V usage is TRBV15 and J usage is TRBJ2-7, with TRBD2 identical over 9 bases. The V segment lost 4 bases and the J segment 0 bases; nucleotides outside the gene matches: 13. Per germline, CDR1 LNHNV and CDR2 YYDKDF (reference sequence). CDR3 length: 18 residues. Here the CDR3 reads CATSKGGLAGFYSYEQYF. The DNA of the CDR3 is TGTGCCACCAGCAAGGGGGGTCTAGCGGGGTTTTACTCCTACGAGCAGTACTTC.

This clone appeared a single time. The V and J genes are TRBV19 and TRBJ2-1; 8 nucleotides align to TRBD2. Germline V gene sequence: CDR1 LNHDA, CDR2 SQIVND (reference sequence). The CDR3 consists of 16 residues. The V gene end was trimmed by 4 bases and the J gene end by 8 bases; junction bases not matched to a gene: 13. The CDR3 nucleotides read TGTGCCAGTAGTACCCTCCGATGGGGTAGCGGGGATGAGCAGTTCTTC. Translated: CASSTLRWGSGDEQFF.

This clone is a singleton in its sample. The V call is TRBV5-1, the J call TRBJ1-1; perhaps TRBD1 as D (6 bases). V lost 0 bases and J 3 bases, leaving 12 bases between the germline ends. CDR1 is SGHRS and CDR2 is YFSETQ in the germline V gene. The CDR3 is made up of 15 amino acids. The CDR3 region is CASSLVAGADTEAFF. The CDR3 coding sequence is TGCGCCAGCAGCTTGGTAGCGGGGGCGGACACTGAAGCTTTCTTT.

CDR3 protein: CASSGTANTEAFF. In DNA form, the CDR3 reads TGTGCCAGCAGTGGTACAGCGAACACTGAAGCTTTCTTT. The rearrangement joins TRBV6-4 to TRBJ1-1; no reliable D call. V lost 4 bases to trimming and J lost 1 base, with 7 bases between them. Per germline, CDR1 MRHNA and CDR2 SNTAGT. CDR3 length: 13 amino acids.

CDR3 nucleotide sequence: TGTGCCAGCAGCTTAAAGGGCCCCCCCGGGGAGCTGTTTTTT. It yields the protein CASSLKGPPGELFF. This chain connects TRBV7-2 to TRBJ2-2; no reliable D call. V lost 2 bases and J lost 6, with 10 bases in between. Germline assignment: CDR1 SGHTA and CDR2 FQGNSA. There are 14 residues in the CDR3.

The rearrangement links TRBV6-6 to TRBJ1-2; 7 bases line up with TRBD1. V lost 0 bases, J lost 2 bases, and 0 bases stayed unmatched. The CDR3 covers 14 residues. Germline V gene sequence: CDR1 MNHNY, CDR2 SVGAGI (reference sequence). The CDR3 loop is CASSYSGQNYGYTF. In DNA, the CDR3 is TGTGCCAGCAGTTACTCGGGACAGAACTATGGCTACACCTTC.

The table lists this clone with a count of one. The chain carries TRBV7-9 and TRBJ2-3, with D possibly being TRBD1 (5 bases). This CDR3 has 17 amino acids. V was clipped by 4 bases and J by 5 bases, with 22 bases between them. The germline V gene has CDR1 SEHNR and CDR2 FQNEAQ (reference sequence). The CDR3 sequence is CASSSLSLGLGVDTQYF. In nucleotides, the CDR3 is TGTGCCAGCAGCTCCCTATCGCTGGGGCTAGGGGTAGATACGCAGTATTTT.

V and J are TRBV2 and TRBJ2-5; weak D call: TRBD2 (5 bases). CDR3 length: 13 residues. Germline values: CDR1 SNHLY, CDR2 FYNNEI. V was shortened by 3 bases and J by 2 bases, with 7 bases between the two germline ends. CDR3 in amino acids: CASSEEAQETQYF. The DNA of the CDR3 is TGTGCCAGCAGTGAGGAGGCTCAAGAGACCCAGTACTTC.

The chain employs TRBV4-1 and TRBJ1-3; no clear D gene. This CDR3 is built from 15 residues. Germline assignment: CDR1 MGHRA and CDR2 YSYEKL. V lost 2 bases, J lost 3 bases, and 11 bases lay in between. The DNA of the CDR3 is TGCGCCAGCAGCCAATTACTGTTGGGTGGAAACACCATATATTTT. Translation: CASSQLLLGGNTIYF.

The V call is TRBV9, the J call TRBJ1-3; a weak D match, TRBD1 (5 bases). Trimming removed 3 bases from V and 0 bases from J, with 7 bases in between. Germline CDR1 and CDR2: SGDLS and YYNGEE. There are 14 residues in the CDR3. CDR3 nucleotides: TGTGCCAGCAGCGGGCAGGGCTCTGGAAACACCATATATTTT. It encodes CASSGQGSGNTIYF.